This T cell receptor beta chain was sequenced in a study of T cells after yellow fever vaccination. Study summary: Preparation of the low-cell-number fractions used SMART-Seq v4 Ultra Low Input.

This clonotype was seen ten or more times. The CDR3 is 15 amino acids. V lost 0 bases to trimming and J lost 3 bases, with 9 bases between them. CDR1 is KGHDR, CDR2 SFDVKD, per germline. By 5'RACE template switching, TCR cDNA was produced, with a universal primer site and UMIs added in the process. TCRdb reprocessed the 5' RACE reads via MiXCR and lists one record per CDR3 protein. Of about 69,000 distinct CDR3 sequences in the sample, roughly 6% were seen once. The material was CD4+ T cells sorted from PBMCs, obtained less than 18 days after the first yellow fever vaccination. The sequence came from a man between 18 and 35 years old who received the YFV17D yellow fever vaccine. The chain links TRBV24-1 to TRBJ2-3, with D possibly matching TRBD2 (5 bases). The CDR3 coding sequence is TGTGCCACCAGTGATTTGCGGGGAAATACAGATACGCAGTATTTT. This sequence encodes CATSDLRGNTDTQYF.